What follows are 14 T cell receptor beta chains derived from one specimen sequenced in a study of control samples from healthy donors and cancer patients. Data came from immunoSEQ multiplex PCR; TCRdb stores just in-frame clones and leaves some out. The sample holds fewer than 85,000 clones, 91% seen once. Sequencing was performed on blood. The receptors originated from a man younger than 45 in good health.

The J gene is TRBJ1-1, the V gene TRBV4-1; weak D call: TRBD1 (5 bases). Germline loops: CDR1 MGHRA, CDR2 YSYEKL. The length of the CDR3 is 14 residues. V gave up 3 bases and J gave up 0 bases, with 8 bases separating them. Here the CDR3 reads CASSHGRVNTEAFF. CDR3 coding DNA: TGCGCCAGCAGCCACGGCAGGGTGAACACTGAAGCTTTCTTT.

The chain uses TRBV5-4 and TRBJ2-1; TRBD1 might be the D (6 bases). Germline V CDR1 and CDR2: SGHNT, YYREEE (reference sequence). This CDR3 region has 15 residues. Trimming removed 3 bases from V and 0 bases from J, with 10 bases in between. CDR3 region: CASSSRDISYNEQFF. The CDR3 bases are TGTGCCAGCAGCTCCCGGGACATCTCCTACAATGAGCAGTTCTTC. The whole variable domain, filled in from reference TRBV5-4 and TRBJ2-1, reads ETGVTQSPTHLIKTRGQQVTLRCSSQSGHNTVSWYQQALGQGPQFIFQYYREEENGRGNFPPRFSGLQFPNYSSELNVNALELDDSALYLCASSSRDISYNEQFFGPGTRLTVL.

V usage is TRBV14 and J usage is TRBJ2-5; tentatively, D is TRBD1 or TRBD2 (6 bases each). With 0 bases removed from V and 5 bases from J, the gap between germline ends came to 16 bases. This CDR3 is 16 amino acids long. Looked up from germline, CDR1 is SGHDN and CDR2 is FVKESK. The CDR3, as DNA: TGTGCCAGCAGCCAAGATCCGGGGGCCGCCCGGGAGACCCAGTACTTC. The encoded protein is CASSQDPGAARETQYF.

The rearrangement joins TRBV4-2 to TRBJ2-2, with a weak D call TRBD2 (6 bases). In germline, CDR1 is LGHNA, CDR2 YNFKEQ. The CDR3 contains 17 residues. The V and J ends lost 0 bases and 6 bases respectively, with 17 bases between them. In DNA, the CDR3 is TGTGCCAGCAGCCAAGATTTCACGGGAGTTTCGTCCGGGGAGCTGTTTTTT. Its translation is CASSQDFTGVSSGELFF.

The chain is built from TRBV11-2 and TRBJ2-1; tentatively, D is TRBD1 (6 bases). Per the germline V gene, CDR1 is SGHAT and CDR2 is FQNNGV. Trimming took 4 bases from V and 9 from J, leaving 25 bases between them. The CDR3 has 17 residues. The CDR3 loop reads CASSSGAGHRAQGEQFF. The CDR3 DNA is TGTGCCAGCAGCTCAGGGGCGGGCCACCGGGCGCAGGGTGAGCAGTTCTTC.

This clone was recorded only once. V usage is TRBV10-3 and J usage is TRBJ2-2; 14 positions match TRBD2. J was trimmed by 6 bases and V by 4 bases; bases with no gene match: 1. CDR3 length equals 15 residues. The germline V gene has CDR1 ENHRY and CDR2 SYGVKD. The CDR3 sequence: CAISGGLAGAGELFF. The CDR3 coding sequence is TGTGCCATCAGTGGGGGACTAGCGGGAGCCGGGGAGCTGTTTTTT.

This chain links TRBV5-5 with TRBJ2-3; D is unclear. Trimming took 2 bases from V and 2 from J, leaving 3 bases between them. Germline CDR1 and CDR2: SGHKS and YYEKEE (reference sequence). This CDR3 region has 12 residues. CDR3: CASSLITDTQYF. The CDR3 region has the DNA TGTGCCAGCAGCTTAATCACAGATACGCAGTATTTT.

The chain joins TRBV7-3 to TRBJ1-1; TRBD1 might be the D (5 bases). The ends were cut back, 1 base at V and 5 bases at J, with 14 bases in the middle. The germline V gene has CDR1 SGHTA and CDR2 FQGTGA. The CDR3 has 15 amino acids. The CDR3, as DNA: TGTGCCAGCAGCTTAAAGTCAGGGTCGGAAACTGAAGCTTTCTTT. It codes for CASSLKSGSETEAFF.

The chain links TRBV12-1 to TRBJ1-1; the table's D call TRBD1 went unverified against the DNA. TRBV12-1 is termed a pseudogene. CDR3 length: 14 amino acids. The CDR3 loop is CASSFGQGGTEAFF. For the CDR3, the DNA is TGTGCCAGCAGCTTTGGGCAGGGTGGAACTGAAGCTTTCTTT.

The genes are TRBV6-4 and TRBJ2-3; D perhaps matches TRBD1 (5 bases). This CDR3 spans 14 amino acids. The germline CDR1 and CDR2 sequences are MRHNA and SNTAGT. The ends were cut back, 6 bases at V and 2 bases at J, with 12 bases in the middle. CDR3 coding DNA: TGTGCCAGCAGACAGGCGCGGTCCACAGATACGCAGTATTTT. Translated: CASRQARSTDTQYF.

This rearrangement joins TRBV5-1 to TRBJ1-4; TRBD1 agrees at 10 bases. Germline values: CDR1 SGHRS, CDR2 YFSETQ. V was pared by 5 bases and J by 8 bases, with 6 bases of the junction left unmatched. This CDR3 spans 14 amino acids. CDR3 bases: TGCGCCAGCAGACCGGGACAGGGGACAGAAAAACTGTTTTTT. Translating it yields CASRPGQGTEKLFF.

This rearrangement joins TRBV6-5 to TRBJ2-1; TRBD2 matches 9 bases. Germline assignment: CDR1 MNHEY and CDR2 SVGAGI. The CDR3 is 14 amino acids. V gave up 4 bases and J gave up 8 bases; unmatched junction bases: 6. The CDR3 sequence: CASSSGAGGYEQFF. The CDR3 DNA reads TGTGCCAGCAGTTCCGGGGCGGGGGGGTATGAGCAGTTCTTC.

The V and J genes are TRBV11-3 and TRBJ1-5; no reliable D call. Germline CDR1 is SGHNT and CDR2 is YENEEA. V was pared by 1 base and J by 5 bases, with 6 bases between. This CDR3 contains 13 residues. CDR3 sequence reads: CASSLVVDQPQHF. CDR3 bases: TGTGCCAGCAGCTTAGTAGTTGATCAGCCCCAGCATTTT. The full variable domain, completed using reference TRBV11-3 and TRBJ1-5, is EAGVVQSPRYKIIEKKQPVAFWCNPISGHNTLYWYLQNLGQGPELLIRYENEEAVDDSQLPKDRFSAERLKGVDSTLKIQPAELGDSAVYLCASSLVVDQPQHFGDGTRLSIL.

This chain connects TRBV4-1 to TRBJ1-5, with D tentatively TRBD1 (6 bases). The CDR3 runs to 13 residues. V shed 4 bases and J shed 3 bases, with 7 bases lying between them. Germline lookup yields CDR1 MGHRA and CDR2 YSYEKL. This chain's CDR3 is CASSRQANQPQHF. The CDR3 coding sequence is TGCGCCAGCAGCCGACAGGCCAATCAGCCCCAGCATTTT.